The present entry profiles one T cell receptor (beta chain) with its context. Ten or more counts support this clonotype. Its binding antigen is unknown. Base qualities were left out, and no much larger clone turns up one base away. This was a case-control study nested in a cohort of healthcare workers in London, UK, who had nasopharyngeal swab PCR tests and blood samples taken every week. Between 23 and 31 March 2020, the week of the UK lockdown, healthcare workers were enrolled and then followed up weekly for as long as 16 weeks. This record belongs to a study of early T cells in non-severe SARS-CoV-2 infection (dated by TCRdb to 2020 to 2023). With regard to the full study: TCR sequencing used bulk RNA from unsorted whole blood, so alpha and beta chains could not be paired.

Study-wide findings and limitations: VDJdb matching was skewed toward anti-spike CD8 responses, so virus-specific expansions were likely underestimated and private and CD4 specificities were missed.

Here V drops 1 base and J drops 5 bases, and the junction holds 8 bases not matched to any gene. The germline V gene yields SGHTA for CDR1 and FQGNSA for CDR2. The CDR3 goes from the cysteine to the phenylalanine over 16 residues. The sequence is cut down to CDR3 DNA, 48 bases in frame from base 1. Receptor libraries were prepared by 5' RACE. TCRdb names NextSeq 500 as the instrument used. The TCR library protocol attached unique molecular identifiers to individual cDNA molecules to correct for sequencing error and PCR bias. Sequencing covered both TCR alpha and beta chains, and within each sample the abundances of alpha and beta sequences were tightly co-correlated. The authors' analysis ran thus. Decombinator V4 was used to perform V gene, J gene and CDR3 annotation of TCR sequences. Expanded TCRs were defined as changing significantly between any two time points under a Poisson model with p below 0.0001. TCR abundances were normalised to the total number of TCRs sequenced per sample and were expressed as counts per million. TRAV1-2 paired with TRAJ12, TRAJ20 or TRAJ33 defined MAIT TCRs, while TRAV10 paired with TRAJ18 defined iNKT TCRs. VDJdb, accessed 1 November 2021, was searched for CMV, EBV and SARS-CoV-2 annotated TCRs, excluding TCRs annotated for multiple antigens. TCRdb applied fastp at Q25 and MiXCR to the public reads, then kept only in-frame beta chains. Entries that share a CDR3 protein sequence are merged under the most common genes and DNA. These V and J calls derive from TCRdb rather than the authors' analysis. The sample data list 60,000 to 70,000 distinct CDR3 sequences, and around 6.5% of these were observed just once. The top ten constitute around 3.3% of the sample.

This sequence originates from an adult who was a healthcare worker with PCR-confirmed SARS-CoV-2 infection or an uninfected control (not recorded which). The sequences come from whole blood, collected at baseline. This sequence uses TRBV7-2 and TRBJ2-5, and 9 junction bases match TRBD2. The nucleotide sequence reads as follows: TGTGCCAGCAGCTTAGTCGGCGGGAGGGCCACGGAGACCCAGTACTTC. Its product reads: CASSLVGGRATETQYF.